The rows below give T cell receptor beta chains drawn from one sample of a study of T-cell memory formation after mild COVID-19. TCRdb passed the 5' RACE reads through MiXCR, listing each CDR3 protein once. The sample comprises 400,000 or so distinct CDR3 sequences, 20% of which are singletons, and roughly 8.4% rests with the top ten. Sequences were obtained from PBMCs or a T cell subset sorted from them (not recorded which). These receptors were collected from an adult woman who had mild COVID-19 (a few samples of this study predate the infection). Cell type and time point are not known. CDR3s leave out the opening cysteine and the closing phenylalanine or tryptophan.

j_call v_call cdr3_aa
TRBJ2-1 TRBV7-2 ASSATSNDYNEQF
TRBJ2-7 TRBV29-1 SVESPDSYEQY
TRBJ2-7 TRBV23-1 ASSQSSGPFYEQY
TRBJ2-5 TRBV3-1 ASSQDPRERETQY
TRBJ2-1 TRBV18 ASSTIRGTYNEQF
TRBJ1-1 TRBV2 ASRSRDYPNTEAF
TRBJ1-1 TRBV6-6 ASSYSLLRQTGGDEAF
TRBJ2-2 TRBV6-2/TRBV6-3 ASIMSGELF
TRBJ2-7 TRBV27 ASSLSPLGRPLDEQY
TRBJ1-2 TRBV7-8 ASSLPGGNGYT
TRBJ2-1 TRBV15 ATPWSCSYNEQF
TRBJ1-1 TRBV30 AWRPAGLNTEAF
TRBJ1-2 TRBV5-4 ASSSPGGSNYGYT
TRBJ1-6 TRBV7-2 ASSLVSESPLH
TRBJ1-1 TRBV7-9 ASRGNTGATEAF
TRBJ1-6 TRBV20-1 SAGTVDNSPLH
TRBJ2-3 TRBV13 ASSLTDRDPGSGTQY
TRBJ1-1 TRBV5-1 ASSSDGRNTEAF
TRBJ1-1 TRBV10-3 AISPTGQMNTEAF
TRBJ2-3 TRBV6-2/TRBV6-3 ASSFGLAGRDTQY
TRBJ2-7 TRBV3-1 ASSGLLVAGSNEQY
TRBJ2-7 TRBV6-6 ASSGLAGDYEQY
TRBJ2-1 TRBV7-3 ASSSGLAGGDEQF
TRBJ1-1 TRBV9 ASSVAQGGNTEAF
TRBJ2-5 TRBV4-3 ASSQRGGIRTDKETQY
TRBJ2-7 TRBV12-3/TRBV12-4 ASSPTGLYEQY
TRBJ1-2 TRBV4-2 ASSQDLSGRGHGYT
TRBJ2-7 TRBV6-1 ASLEEGETFYEQY
TRBJ1-2 TRBV19 ASSIAPGVLGYT
TRBJ2-7 TRBV7-9 ASSFARESYEQY
TRBJ2-7 TRBV2 ASSEVSGWDSSYEQY
TRBJ1-1 TRBV19 ASSALGTEAF
TRBJ2-4 TRBV6-5 ASSYGTPPANIQY